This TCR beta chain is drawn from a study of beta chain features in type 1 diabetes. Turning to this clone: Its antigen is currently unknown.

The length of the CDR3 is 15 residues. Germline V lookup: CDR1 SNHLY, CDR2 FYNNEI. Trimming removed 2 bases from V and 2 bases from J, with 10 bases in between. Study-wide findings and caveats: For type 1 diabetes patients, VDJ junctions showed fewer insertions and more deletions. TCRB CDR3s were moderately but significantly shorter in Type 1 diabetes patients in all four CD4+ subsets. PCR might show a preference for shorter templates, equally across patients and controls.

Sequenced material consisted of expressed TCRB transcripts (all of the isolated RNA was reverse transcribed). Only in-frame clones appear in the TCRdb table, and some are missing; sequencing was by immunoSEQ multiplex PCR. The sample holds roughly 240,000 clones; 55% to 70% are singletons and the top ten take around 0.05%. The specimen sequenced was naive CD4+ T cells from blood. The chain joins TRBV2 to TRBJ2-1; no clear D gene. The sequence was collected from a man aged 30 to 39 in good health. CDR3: CASSERTPTYNEQFF. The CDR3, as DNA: TGTGCCAGCAGTGAACGGACGCCTACCTACAATGAGCAGTTCTTC.